This passage covers 15 T cell receptor beta chains from one sample sequenced in a study of shared clonotypes between healthy human individuals. Clones were sequenced by immunoSEQ multiplex PCR, and TCRdb holds only the in-frame ones, with some missing. The data show 2 million to 2.5 million clones, 80% to 95% seen once. Sequencing was carried out using naive CD4+ T cells from PBMCs. Indicated subset: CD45RA+ positively selected. All receptors come from a man aged 18 to 30 in good health. Some clones in this sample may be carry-over from other donors' samples.

V gene TRBV5-1 combines with J gene TRBJ1-3; D ambiguous. This CDR3 comprises 14 residues. V lost 0 bases, J lost 2 bases, and 6 bases lay in between. Germline CDR1 SGHRS, CDR2 YFSETQ. The CDR3, as DNA: TGCGCCAGCAGCTTGGTGACGGCTGGAAACACCATATATTTT. Translated, it gives CASSLVTAGNTIYF.

In the case of this clone: Different DNA sequences within this sample yield the same CDR3. V is TRBV5-1 and J is TRBJ2-5; possibly TRBD2 for D (5 bases). V dropped 1 base and J dropped 3 bases, with 10 bases sitting between them. The CDR3 has 14 residues. Per the germline V gene, CDR1 is SGHRS and CDR2 is YFSETQ. The CDR3 is CASSLSGVEETQYF. The CDR3 coding sequence is TGCGCCAGCAGCTTGTCCGGGGTAGAAGAGACCCAGTACTTC.

As concerns this clone: This CDR3 is also generated by other DNA sequences in the sample. V gene TRBV29-1 combines with J gene TRBJ2-3, with D possibly TRBD2 on 5 matching bases. This CDR3 is 12 amino acids long. CDR1 SQVTM and CDR2 ANQGSEA come from the germline V gene. Trimming removed 5 bases at V and 0 bases at J, with 6 bases between. CDR3 region: CSVSGSTDTQYF. The CDR3 DNA is TGCAGCGTTAGCGGAAGCACAGATACGCAGTATTTT.

The chain combines TRBV4-1 with TRBJ2-1; the match to TRBD1 covers 9 bases. V lost 6 bases, J lost 7 bases, and 4 bases stayed unmatched. Germline CDR1 is MGHRA and CDR2 is YSYEKL. The CDR3 contains 13 residues. The CDR3 DNA follows: TGCGCCAGCAGTGGGACAGGGATAAATGAGCAGTTCTTC. Translated, it gives CASSGTGINEQFF.

The rearrangement joins TRBV30 to TRBJ1-6; 8 nucleotides match TRBD1. The CDR3 is 15 residues long. The germline V gene has CDR1 GTSNPN and CDR2 SVGIG (reference sequence). Unmatched junction bases numbered 7, after V lost 1 base and J lost 8 bases. CDR3 DNA sequence: TGTGCCTGGAGTGGGACAGGGCCACCCTATTCACCCCTCCACTTT. Its translation: CAWSGTGPPYSPLHF.

This clone was recorded once. The CDR3: CASSEPTSVGYTF. In DNA form, the CDR3 reads TGTGCCAGCAGTGAACCCACCTCAGTTGGCTACACCTTC. The V gene is TRBV6-1, the J gene TRBJ1-2; D gene uncertain. The V gene lost 2 bases and the J gene lost 7 bases, with 11 bases spanning the gap. CDR3 length equals 13 residues. Germline values: CDR1 MNHNS, CDR2 SASEGT.

The chain links TRBV29-1 to TRBJ1-4; 11 nucleotides line up with TRBD1. Germline values: CDR1 SQVTM, CDR2 ANQGSEA. Unmatched junction bases numbered 5, after V lost 1 base and J lost 7 bases. The CDR3 totals 15 residues. CDR3 loop: CSVEGDRGIGEKLFF. The CDR3 nucleotides are TGCAGCGTTGAAGGGGACAGGGGGATAGGTGAAAAACTGTTTTTT.

The chain carries TRBV11-2 and TRBJ2-1; D tentatively fits TRBD1 or TRBD2 (5 bases each). The germline V gene has CDR1 SGHAT and CDR2 FQNNGV. The CDR3 loop spans 16 amino acids. Trimming stripped 1 base from V and 0 bases from J, with 10 bases between. Here the CDR3 DNA reads TGTGCCAGCAGCTTAGCCCCAGGGAGCTCCTACAATGAGCAGTTCTTC. It translates to CASSLAPGSSYNEQFF.

This clone has a handful of counts. This same CDR3 is encoded by further DNA sequences in the sample. This CDR3 reads CAWSKGGGTEAFF. The CDR3 region has the DNA TGTGCCTGGAGTAAAGGGGGCGGCACTGAAGCTTTCTTT. The J gene is TRBJ1-1, the V gene TRBV30; 7 bases match TRBD1. V lost 2 bases, J lost 4 bases, and 4 bases stayed unmatched. The CDR3 is made up of 13 amino acids. Germline loops: CDR1 GTSNPN, CDR2 SVGIG (reference sequence).

The V and J genes are TRBV19 and TRBJ2-6; no clear D. The CDR3 contains 14 residues. The V end was cut by 6 bases, the J end by 2 bases, with 8 bases between. Germline V gene data show CDR1 as LNHDA and CDR2 as SQIVND (reference sequence). This CDR3 is CASSGRTGANVLTF. The CDR3 DNA is TGTGCCAGTAGCGGCAGGACTGGGGCCAACGTCCTGACTTTC.

The chain is built from TRBV19 and TRBJ2-2; 11 nucleotides align to TRBD2. After removal of 9 bases from V and 7 bases from J, the junction contained 13 bases not matched to a gene. The CDR3 sequence is 16 residues long. Germline CDR1 LNHDA, CDR2 SQIVND (reference sequence). The CDR3 loop is CASGVVAGGPHGELFF. CDR3 nucleotides: TGTGCCAGCGGCGTGGTAGCGGGAGGGCCTCACGGGGAGCTGTTTTTT.

The V and J genes are TRBV11-3 and TRBJ2-7, with D perhaps matching TRBD1 (7 bases). Germline V gene data show CDR1 as SGHNT and CDR2 as YENEEA. The CDR3 is made up of 15 amino acids. V shed 5 bases and J shed 2 bases, with 16 bases lying between them. DNA for the CDR3: TGTGCCAGCAGCGATGGAGGGCAGGGGGCCTACGAGCAGTACTTC. Its translation: CASSDGGQGAYEQYF.

As for this clone: The junction does not match germline at one end; this may be a read error. This chain uses TRBV7-2 with TRBJ2-4; 7 bases align to TRBD2. The CDR3 totals 16 residues. Per the germline V gene, CDR1 is SGHTA and CDR2 is FQGNSA. In nucleotides, the CDR3 is TGTGCCAGCAGCCTAGCCGGGACTATAGCCAAAAACATTCAGTACTTC. Protein: CASSLAGTIAKNIQYF.

V is TRBV25-1 and J is TRBJ1-4; D possibly corresponds to TRBD1 (5 bases). Germline-derived CDR1 and CDR2 are MGHDK and SYGVNS. CDR3 length: 14 amino acids. V was cut by 3 bases and J by 8 bases, with 13 bases left in between. Here the CDR3 reads CASSDRVISEKLFF. The CDR3 DNA is TGTGCCAGCAGTGACAGGGTCATTAGCGAAAAACTGTTTTTT.

The V and J genes are TRBV27 and TRBJ2-3, with unresolved D. The V end was cut by 1 base, the J end by 5 bases, with 10 bases between. The CDR3 is 14 amino acids. Per the germline V gene, CDR1 is MNHEY and CDR2 is SMNVEV (reference sequence). The CDR3 DNA follows: TGTGCCAGCAGTTTATTGTCGGTTTTAGATACGCAGTATTTT. Translating it yields CASSLLSVLDTQYF.